The 4 T cell receptor beta chains in this list originate from one sample, sequenced in a study of T cell repertoires in cytomegalovirus infection. No antigens are known for them. TCRdb called the reads again in MiXCR, with one record for every CDR3 protein. The sample has 700,000 to 850,000 distinct CDR3 sequences, around a third seen once; the top ten hold 9.5% to 15%. The sequencing here drew on cultured CD8+ T cells from PBMCs, taken from culture after CMV antigen stimulation. The source of these receptors is a human donor in good health (CMV status not recorded). Some clones in this sample may be carry-over from other donors' samples.

The table lists this clonotype with a few counts. The genes are TRBV19 and TRBJ1-5; 9 nucleotides align to TRBD1. Germline CDR1 reads LNHDA; CDR2 reads SQIVND (reference sequence). J was trimmed by 3 bases and V by 6 bases; bases with no gene match: 6. CDR3 length equals 15 residues. Here the CDR3 DNA reads TGTGCCAGTAGGTCCGACAGGGGGATCAATCAGCCCCAGCATTTT. It is translated as CASRSDRGINQPQHF.

This clonotype came up a few times. The CDR3 reads CASSHGTVTYEQYF. The CDR3 coding sequence is TGTGCCAGCAGCCATGGGACGGTTACCTACGAGCAGTACTTC. The chain couples TRBV14 to TRBJ2-7; D may match TRBD1 or TRBD2 (5 bases each). V lost 3 bases and J 2 bases, leaving 11 bases between the germline ends. Germline CDR1 reads SGHDN; CDR2 reads FVKESK. The CDR3 covers 14 residues.

The chain carries TRBV7-6 and TRBJ2-5; D is unresolved. The ends were cut back, 6 bases at V and 4 bases at J, with 12 bases in the middle. From germline, CDR1 is SGHVS and CDR2 FNYEAQ. This CDR3 is built from 13 residues. In DNA form, the CDR3 reads TGTGCCAGCAGACGGGCGGCCGGAGAGACCCAGTACTTC. Translated: CASRRAAGETQYF.

Comment on this clonotype: Since no conserved phenylalanine or tryptophan closes the CDR3, a read error is the likely cause. J is TRBJ1-2 and V is TRBV6-8; D is unresolved. Trimming took off 0 bases at V and 2 bases at J, with 4 bases between the two ends. CDR3 length equals 13 residues. CDR1 is MNHGY, CDR2 SAAAGT, per germline. The CDR3 sequence: CASSYSGNYGYTL. The CDR3 DNA sequence: TGTGCCAGCAGTTACTCAGGGAACTATGGCTACACCCTC.